This T cell receptor beta chain was recorded in a study of neurological immune-mediated disorders. At least ten counts were recorded for this clonotype. The CDR3 runs 15 residues. V lost 0 bases to trimming and J lost 10 bases; unmatched junction nucleotides: 7. Germline V gene data show CDR1 as SGHKS and CDR2 as YYEKEE (reference sequence). TCRdb reprocessed the 5' RACE reads with MiXCR, giving one entry per CDR3 protein. The sample has 40,000 to 55,000 distinct CDR3 sequences, around 10% seen once; the top ten hold around 21%. The sequenced material came from PBMCs. The V and J genes are TRBV5-5 and TRBJ2-3; 11 positions agree with TRBD2. This receptor was identified in a woman aged 40 to 50 with HTLV-1-associated myelopathy (HAM/TSP). The CDR3 region is CASSLDSGGALAQYF. In nucleotides, the CDR3 is TGTGCCAGCAGCTTGGATAGCGGGGGGGCCTTGGCGCAGTATTTT.